Listed below are T cell receptor beta chains from one sample, sequenced in a study of cytomegalovirus exposure and HLA in healthy donors. Here immunoSEQ multiplex PCR was the method, and the copy in TCRdb shows in-frame clones only, minus some. The sample yields around 350,000 clones, 86% seen once. Sequencing input: PBMCs. All receptors come from a woman between 18 and 29 years old in good health and CMV-seronegative. Each CDR3 is given with its conserved first and last residue. A D gene is named only where the DNA matches it firmly. Not every row has a clone size; where given, it reads once, few, many or a size class.

v_call	j_call	d_call	clone_size	cdr3_aa	cdr3_nt
TRBV28	TRBJ1-2	TRBD1	NA	CASRDRGAVGYTF	TGTGCCAGCCGGGACAGGGGCGCAGTGGGCTACACCTTC
TRBV5-1	TRBJ1-1	NA	NA	CASSPSTVGTEAFF	TGCGCCAGCAGCCCCTCGACAGTGGGGACTGAAGCTTTCTTT
TRBV5-1	TRBJ2-3	NA	NA	CASSPQGGGDTQYF	TGCGCCAGCAGCCCCCAGGGGGGTGGAGATACGCAGTATTTT
TRBV4-1	TRBJ1-2	TRBD1	NA	CASRLPTTGKTGSNYGYTF	TGCGCCAGCAGGTTACCCACGACAGGGAAGACGGGGTCTAACTATGGCTACACCTTC
TRBV11-2	TRBJ2-1	TRBD2	NA	CASSPRLAVDEQFF	TGTGCCAGCAGCCCCCGACTAGCGGTCGATGAGCAGTTCTTC
TRBV4-1	TRBJ2-2	NA	NA	CASSHRAARNTGELFF	TGCGCCAGCAGCCACCGAGCCGCGCGGAACACCGGGGAGCTGTTTTTT
TRBV28	TRBJ1-2	NA	few	CASSQGIGYTF	TGTGCCAGCAGTCAGGGTATTGGCTACACCTTC
TRBV15	TRBJ1-1	TRBD1	NA	CATSPAGGTEAFF	TGTGCCACCAGTCCGGCAGGGGGCACTGAAGCTTTCTTT
TRBV6-5	TRBJ2-1	TRBD2	NA	CASSLPGGSYNEQFF	TGTGCCAGCAGTCTTCCGGGGGGCTCCTACAATGAGCAGTTCTTC
TRBV29-1	TRBJ2-3	NA	NA	CSVEDGTSTDTQYF	TGCAGCGTTGAAGACGGGACTAGCACAGATACGCAGTATTTT
TRBV9	TRBJ2-1	NA	NA	CASSVAGPFYNEQFF	TGTGCCAGCAGCGTGGCGGGCCCCTTTTACAATGAGCAGTTCTTC
TRBV9	TRBJ2-2	NA	NA	CASSVITGTGELFF	TGTGCCAGCAGCGTTATTACCGGGACCGGGGAGCTGTTTTTT
TRBV10-3	TRBJ2-5	TRBD2	NA	CAISKTSGLRETQYF	TGTGCCATCAGTAAAACTAGCGGGCTTAGAGAGACCCAGTACTTC
TRBV30	TRBJ2-1	TRBD2	once	CAWSDRLAGVQGEQFF	TGTGCCTGGAGTGATCGACTAGCGGGAGTACAGGGTGAGCAGTTCTTC
TRBV11-2	TRBJ1-2	TRBD1	NA	CASSHGDRVYGYTF	TGTGCCAGCAGCCACGGAGACAGGGTCTATGGCTACACCTTC
TRBV4-1	TRBJ1-4	NA	NA	CASSQEGATSGEKLFF	TGCGCCAGCAGCCAAGAAGGGGCGACCTCTGGTGAAAAACTGTTTTTT
TRBV18	TRBJ1-2	TRBD1	NA	CASSPGTGGEGYTF	TGTGCCAGCTCACCCGGGACAGGGGGCGAGGGCTACACCTTC
TRBV18	TRBJ1-5	NA	NA	CASSPEDYNQPQHF	TGTGCCAGCTCACCGGAGGACTACAATCAGCCCCAGCATTTT
TRBV18	TRBJ2-7	NA	NA	CASSPDRGEQYF	TGTGCCAGCTCACCTGACAGAGGCGAGCAGTACTTC
TRBV28	TRBJ2-7	TRBD1	once	CASSRRTGGYEQYF	TGTGCCAGCAGTAGGAGGACAGGGGGCTACGAGCAGTACTTC
TRBV30	TRBJ1-5	NA	NA	CAWSPGRATQPQHF	TGTGCCTGGAGCCCCGGGCGGGCTACTCAGCCCCAGCATTTT
TRBV5-6	TRBJ2-7	NA	once	CASSFGGTGQASYEQYF	TGTGCCAGCAGCTTTGGGGGGACCGGACAGGCCTCCTACGAGCAGTACTTC
TRBV29-1	TRBJ1-3	NA	NA	CSVTTLSGNTIYF	TGCAGCGTCACTACCCTATCTGGAAACACCATATATTTT
TRBV14	TRBJ1-2	NA	NA	CASSQATGNGYTF	TGTGCCAGCAGCCAAGCTACAGGGAACGGCTACACCTTC
TRBV11-2	TRBJ2-5	NA	NA	CASSLVPAAHQETQYF	TGTGCCAGCAGCTTAGTTCCAGCGGCACACCAAGAGACCCAGTACTTC
TRBV5-4	TRBJ2-3	TRBD2	NA	CASSWRTGGSGSTDTQYF	TGTGCCAGCAGCTGGAGGACGGGAGGGAGTGGGAGCACAGATACGCAGTATTTT
TRBV2	TRBJ2-1	TRBD2	NA	CASSVGRTSGGGEQFF	TGTGCCAGCAGTGTGGGAAGGACTAGCGGGGGCGGAGAGCAGTTCTTC
TRBV5-6	TRBJ1-2	TRBD1	NA	CASSLPRGHRYGYTF	TGTGCCAGCAGCTTGCCCAGGGGGCACCGCTATGGCTACACCTTC
TRBV9	TRBJ1-2	TRBD1	NA	CASSDLSGQGKGYTF	TGTGCCAGCAGCGATCTTTCGGGACAGGGAAAGGGCTACACCTTC
TRBV5-1	TRBJ1-2	NA	few	CASSARGGVGYTF	TGCGCCAGCAGCGCACGAGGGGGTGTGGGCTACACCTTC
TRBV5-1	TRBJ1-1	NA	NA	CASTGDTTEAFF	TGCGCCAGTACCGGTGACACCACTGAAGCTTTCTTT
TRBV30	TRBJ2-7	NA	NA	CAWRKVGQRSSYEQYF	TGTGCCTGGAGAAAAGTGGGACAAAGGTCCTCCTACGAGCAGTACTTC
TRBV5-4	TRBJ2-1	TRBD1	NA	CASSLARQGIRNEQFF	TGTGCCAGCAGCTTGGCCCGACAGGGGATCCGCAATGAGCAGTTCTTC
TRBV2	TRBJ1-5	TRBD1	few	CASSVDRGGTQPQHF	TGTGCCAGCAGTGTGGACAGGGGAGGCACTCAGCCCCAGCATTTT
TRBV19	TRBJ1-4	NA	NA	CASTNTGTGEKLFF	TGTGCCAGTACCAACACAGGGACGGGTGAAAAACTGTTTTTT
TRBV28	TRBJ2-2	TRBD1	NA	CASSFLGQGVTGELFF	TGTGCCAGCAGTTTCCTGGGACAGGGGGTGACCGGGGAGCTGTTTTTT
TRBV18	TRBJ2-7	TRBD2	NA	CASSPRLAGEGYEQYF	TGTGCCAGCTCACCACGACTAGCGGGAGAGGGCTACGAGCAGTACTTC
TRBV15	TRBJ2-1	TRBD1	NA	CATSRDNGRGRVEQFF	TGTGCCACCAGCAGAGATAATGGCAGGGGGCGGGTTGAGCAGTTCTTC
TRBV6-5	TRBJ1-2	NA	NA	CASSYSGGNNYGYTF	TGTGCCAGCAGTTACTCCGGGGGAAACAACTATGGCTACACCTTC
TRBV4-1	TRBJ2-3	TRBD2	NA	CASSPTSGGTDTQYF	TGCGCCAGCAGCCCAACTAGCGGGGGCACAGATACGCAGTATTTT
TRBV27	TRBJ2-3	NA	NA	CASSRVLSTDTQYF	TGTGCCAGCAGCCGCGTTCTTAGCACAGATACGCAGTATTTT
TRBV28	TRBJ1-2	NA	NA	CASSLGTWGYTF	TGTGCCAGCAGTTTAGGGACATGGGGCTACACCTTC
TRBV27	TRBJ1-5	NA	few	CASSHQGPGQPQHF	TGTGCCAGCAGTCATCAGGGGCCAGGTCAGCCCCAGCATTTT
TRBV11-2	TRBJ1-2	TRBD1	NA	CASSADRNYGYTF	TGTGCCAGCAGCGCGGACAGGAACTATGGCTACACCTTC
TRBV28	TRBJ1-2	TRBD1	NA	CASGTGGPYGYTF	TGTGCCAGCGGGACAGGGGGCCCCTATGGCTACACCTTC
TRBV4-1	TRBJ2-2	TRBD1	NA	CASSQVGQGGTGELFF	TGCGCCAGCAGCCAAGTGGGACAGGGTGGGACCGGGGAGCTGTTTTTT